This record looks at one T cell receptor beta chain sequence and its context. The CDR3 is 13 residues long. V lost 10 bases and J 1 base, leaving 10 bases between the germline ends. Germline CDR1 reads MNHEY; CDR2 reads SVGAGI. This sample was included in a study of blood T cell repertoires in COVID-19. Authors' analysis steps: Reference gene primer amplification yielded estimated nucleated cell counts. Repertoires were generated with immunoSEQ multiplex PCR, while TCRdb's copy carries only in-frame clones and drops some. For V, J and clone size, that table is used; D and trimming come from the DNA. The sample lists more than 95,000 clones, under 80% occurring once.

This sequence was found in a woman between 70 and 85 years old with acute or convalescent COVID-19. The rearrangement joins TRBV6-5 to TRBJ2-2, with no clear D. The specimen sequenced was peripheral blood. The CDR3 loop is CATVVWNTGELFF. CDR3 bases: TGTGCCACCGTAGTATGGAACACCGGGGAGCTGTTTTTT.